The 23 T cell receptor beta chains reported below all come from one sample, sequenced in a study of OX40 agonist ivuxolimab in advanced cancers. The table came from immunoSEQ multiplex PCR; TCRdb's copy has only in-frame clones and leaves some out. The sample includes 80,000 to 100,000 clones, approximately 91% of them seen just once. Sequenced here: CD4+ or CD8+ T cells sorted from blood, sampled in a trial of the OX40 agonist ivuxolimab. The receptors derive from an adult with an advanced solid tumor such as melanoma, head and neck, liver or kidney cancer.

The V gene is TRBV5-1, the J gene TRBJ2-5; 8 bases agree with TRBD1. With V trimmed by 4 bases and J by 2 bases, 7 bases remained unmatched. The CDR3 is made up of 15 amino acids. CDR1 is SGHRS and CDR2 is YFSETQ in the germline V gene. In nucleotides, the CDR3 is TGCGCCAGCAGCGGCCGGACAGGGCTGCAAGAGACCCAGTACTTC. It translates to CASSGRTGLQETQYF. The entire variable domain, with the rest obtained from reference TRBV5-1 and TRBJ2-5, is as follows: KAGVTQTPRYLIKTRGQQVTLSCSPISGHRSVSWYQQTPGQGLQFLFEYFSETQRNKGNFPGRFSGRQFSNSRSEMNVSTLELGDSALYLCASSGRTGLQETQYFGPGTRLLVL.

The V call is TRBV27, the J call TRBJ2-3; 10 bases fit TRBD2. This CDR3 contains 16 residues. V shed 3 bases and J 1 base; nucleotides not matched to a gene: 4. From germline, CDR1 is MNHEY and CDR2 SMNVEV (reference sequence). The CDR3 DNA is TGTGCCAGCAGTTTCGTAGCGGGAGGTCGCACAGATACGCAGTATTTT. This encodes CASSFVAGGRTDTQYF.

The chain has TRBV27 and TRBJ2-1, with a possible D match to TRBD2 (5 bases). Per the germline V gene, CDR1 is MNHEY and CDR2 is SMNVEV (reference sequence). V was pared by 6 bases and J by 0 bases, with 21 bases between. The CDR3 is 18 residues long. CDR3 protein: CASSLSRPMGSSYNEQFF. The CDR3 coding sequence is TGTGCCAGCAGCCTCTCCCGCCCGATGGGGAGCTCCTACAATGAGCAGTTCTTC.

J is TRBJ2-1 and V is TRBV2; tentatively, D is TRBD2 (6 bases). V lost 4 bases to trimming and J lost 6 bases, with 16 bases between them. CDR1 SNHLY and CDR2 FYNNEI come from the germline V gene. The CDR3 runs 15 residues. In DNA, the CDR3 is TGTGCCAGCAGTGTTCTTGCGGGATTTGCCAATGAGCAGTTCTTC. Protein: CASSVLAGFANEQFF.

A word on this clone: Other DNA sequences of this sample code for an identical CDR3. The genes are TRBV6-1 and TRBJ1-5; the D is unclear. Germline V CDR1 and CDR2: MNHNS, SASEGT. The CDR3 runs 13 residues. Trimming cost V 2 bases and J 6 bases, with 8 bases left between them. CDR3 DNA sequence: TGTGCCAGCAGTGAAACCGGCGGTCAGCCCCAGCATTTT. The encoded protein is CASSETGGQPQHF.

The V gene is TRBV19, the J gene TRBJ2-7; perhaps TRBD2 as D (5 bases). Germline lookup yields CDR1 LNHDA and CDR2 SQIVND (reference sequence). V shed 0 bases and J shed 3 bases, with 9 bases lying between them. The CDR3 is made up of 14 amino acids. This CDR3 reads CASSIDRRGYEQYF. The DNA for the CDR3 is TGTGCCAGTAGTATAGATCGCCGGGGCTACGAGCAGTACTTC.

J is TRBJ1-3 and V is TRBV9; D not certain. Trimming stripped 4 bases from V and 0 bases from J, with 26 bases between. This CDR3 contains 20 residues. Germline V gene data show CDR1 as SGDLS and CDR2 as YYNGEE. DNA for the CDR3: TGTGCCAGCAGCCCCGACCCGAACAACGAGGCCTTCCGCTCTGGAAACACCATATATTTT. The encoded protein is CASSPDPNNEAFRSGNTIYF.

The gene calls are TRBV11-2 and TRBJ2-4; no clear D. The germline V gene has CDR1 SGHAT and CDR2 FQNNGV. The CDR3 has 16 amino acids. Trimming removed 5 bases at V and 2 bases at J, with 16 bases between. DNA for the CDR3: TGTGCCAGCAGCACCTTAAGAGATAAGTCCAAAAACATTCAGTACTTC. Translating gives CASSTLRDKSKNIQYF.

V and J are TRBV10-1 and TRBJ2-5; 8 bases line up with TRBD1. V trimming: 5 bases; J trimming: 7 bases; junction bases outside the gene matches: 6. This CDR3 region has 13 residues. Germline CDR1 reads WNHNN; CDR2 reads SYGVQD (reference sequence). CDR3 DNA sequence: TGCGCCAGCAGTTCGGGACAGGAGGTGACCCAGTACTTC. Its translation is CASSSGQEVTQYF.

In DNA, the CDR3 is TGTGCCAGCAGTAAGGGACTAGCGACTGGGCGAAACATTCAGTACTTC. It encodes CASSKGLATGRNIQYF. The chain combines TRBV27 with TRBJ2-4; 10 nucleotides agree with TRBD2. V lost 5 bases and J lost 6; bases outside the gene matches: 10. This CDR3 spans 16 amino acids. Germline CDR1 is MNHEY and CDR2 is SMNVEV (reference sequence).

The chain is built from TRBV28 and TRBJ1-5; D gene uncertain. There are 13 residues in the CDR3. Trimming shortened V by 2 bases and J by 7 bases, and 9 bases separated the two germline ends. Germline CDR1 is MDHEN and CDR2 is SYDVKM. In nucleotides, the CDR3 is TGTGCCAGCAGTTTAAGGCTTGGGCAGCCCCAGCATTTT. Its protein is CASSLRLGQPQHF.

The gene calls are TRBV15 and TRBJ2-7; 9 nucleotides match TRBD1. This CDR3 has 15 amino acids. Germline values: CDR1 LNHNV, CDR2 YYDKDF (reference sequence). With 1 base clipped from V and 6 bases from J, the junction kept 7 bases outside the gene matches. CDR3 residues: CATSRGGDRVIEQYF. The CDR3 DNA is TGTGCCACCAGCAGAGGGGGGGACAGGGTTATCGAGCAGTACTTC. The full variable domain, completed using reference TRBV15 and TRBJ2-7, is DAMVIQNPRYQVTQFGKPVTLSCSQTLNHNVMYWYQQKSSQAPKLLFHYYDKDFNNEADTPDNFQSRRPNTSFCFLDIRSPGLGDTAMYLCATSRGGDRVIEQYFGPGTRLTVT.

The chain has TRBV5-1 and TRBJ2-5, with D hard to call. The CDR3 totals 13 residues. Trimming took off 0 bases at V and 6 bases at J, with 9 bases between the two ends. CDR1 is SGHRS, CDR2 YFSETQ, per germline. CDR3 nucleotide sequence: TGCGCCAGCAGCTTGGGACCTCAGCAGACCCAGTACTTC. Amino acid sequence: CASSLGPQQTQYF.

Concerning this clone itself: Other DNA sequences in this specimen translate into the identical CDR3. The chain has TRBV7-9 and TRBJ2-7; D remains unclear. The CDR3 is made up of 12 amino acids. Germline V gene lookup returns CDR1 SEHNR and CDR2 FQNEAQ (reference sequence). V lost 1 base and J lost 4, with 5 bases in between. CDR3 residues: CASSLVGYEQYF. DNA for the CDR3: TGTGCCAGCAGCTTAGTAGGTTACGAGCAGTACTTC.

This chain connects TRBV2 to TRBJ1-6; D is uncertain. Trimming took 6 bases from V and 10 from J, leaving 13 bases between them. The V gene's germline CDR1 is SNHLY and CDR2 FYNNEI. The CDR3 consists of 13 residues. The CDR3 bases are TGTGCCAGCAGACCCGACTTCGGGTCACCCCTCCACTTT. It specifies CASRPDFGSPLHF.

The chain uses TRBV28 and TRBJ2-3; D remains unclear. Germline CDR1 and CDR2: MDHEN and SYDVKM. Between the trimmed V and J ends, which lost 4 bases and 4 bases, there was a span of 3 bases. There are 11 residues in the CDR3. The CDR3 loop reads CASSYPDTQYF. The CDR3 nucleotides are TGTGCCAGCAGTTACCCAGATACGCAGTATTTT.

In this sample, this clone turned up once. The chain uses TRBV20-1 and TRBJ2-7; D gene uncertain. V was trimmed by 3 bases and J by 3 bases, leaving 6 bases between them. CDR3 size: 11 residues. Germline-derived CDR1 and CDR2 are DFQATT and SNEGSKA (reference sequence). The CDR3 reads CSARVDYEQYF. In DNA form, the CDR3 reads TGCAGTGCTAGGGTTGACTACGAGCAGTACTTC.

V usage is TRBV6-5 and J usage is TRBJ1-5, with D uncertain. Trimming took off 2 bases at V and 6 bases at J, with 8 bases between the two ends. This CDR3 has 13 amino acids. Per germline, CDR1 MNHEY and CDR2 SVGAGI. CDR3 sequence (DNA): TGTGCCAGCAGTTACAATTGGTTTCAGCCCCAGCATTTT. This translates into CASSYNWFQPQHF.

V and J are TRBV7-2 and TRBJ1-2; 8 bases align to TRBD1. The CDR3 is 16 residues long. Germline lookup yields CDR1 SGHTA and CDR2 FQGNSA. Germline trimming cut 1 base from V and 7 bases from J; bases unmatched to any gene: 11. CDR3 coding DNA: TGTGCCAGCAGCTTAGTCTACAGGGGGAATAGGCTTGGCTACACCTTC. Encoded protein: CASSLVYRGNRLGYTF.

This clone was counted a few times. The J gene is TRBJ1-1, the V gene TRBV18, with TRBD1 identical over 9 bases. The CDR3 runs 16 residues. In germline, CDR1 is KGHSH, CDR2 LQKENI. V lost 8 bases and J lost 4; bases outside the gene matches: 14. The chain's CDR3 is CASAPGTGRRGTEAFF. DNA of the CDR3: TGTGCCAGCGCCCCCGGGACAGGGAGACGGGGCACTGAAGCTTTCTTT.

V is TRBV5-8 and J is TRBJ2-3, with D possibly matching TRBD1 (6 bases). The CDR3 extends over 13 amino acids. Looked up from germline, CDR1 is SGHTS and CDR2 is YDEGEE. The V end was cut by 5 bases, the J end by 7 bases, with 14 bases between. The CDR3 DNA follows: TGTGCCAGCAGGACGACAGGACGACATACGCAGTATTTT. It translates to CASRTTGRHTQYF.

CDR3 nucleotide sequence: TGTGCCAGCAGCCAAGTTAAGGGTGAGCAGTTCTTC. This translates into CASSQVKGEQFF. The V call is TRBV4-2, the J call TRBJ2-1; no reliable D call. CDR1 and CDR2 from the germline V gene are LGHNA and YNFKEQ. V lost 1 base to trimming and J lost 9 bases, with 7 bases between them. This CDR3 is built from 12 residues.

The chain joins TRBV7-3 to TRBJ2-2; D uncertain. The CDR3 loop spans 16 amino acids. The germline CDR1 and CDR2 sequences are SGHTA and FQGTGA. Trimming took off 2 bases at V and 6 bases at J, with 16 bases between the two ends. CDR3 nucleotide sequence: TGTGCCAGCAGCTTAGGAGTACGGGCCGGTGCCGGGGAGCTGTTTTTT. Translated, it gives CASSLGVRAGAGELFF.